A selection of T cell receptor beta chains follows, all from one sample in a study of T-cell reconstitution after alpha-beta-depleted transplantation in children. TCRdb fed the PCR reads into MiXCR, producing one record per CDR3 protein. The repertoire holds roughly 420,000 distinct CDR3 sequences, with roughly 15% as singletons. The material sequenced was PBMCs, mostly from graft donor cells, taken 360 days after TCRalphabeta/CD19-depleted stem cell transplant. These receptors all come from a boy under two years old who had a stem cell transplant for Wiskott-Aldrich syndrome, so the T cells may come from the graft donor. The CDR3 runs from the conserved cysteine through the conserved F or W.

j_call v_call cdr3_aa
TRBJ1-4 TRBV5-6 CASSLVGLDEKLFF
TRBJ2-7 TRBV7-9 CASSLTPSSGPYEQYF
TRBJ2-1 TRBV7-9 CASSSRTSGRRAGEQFF
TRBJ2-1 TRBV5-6 CASSDLLRLAGDNEQFF
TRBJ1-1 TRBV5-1 CASSLLQGSTEAFF
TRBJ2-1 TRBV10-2 CASGRGQLAGGHNEQFF
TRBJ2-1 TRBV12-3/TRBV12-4 CASGISGKFSYNEQFF
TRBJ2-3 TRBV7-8 CASTGTITDTQYF
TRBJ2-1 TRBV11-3 CASSLDSSGSSWEQFF
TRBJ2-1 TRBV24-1 CATSDFRLANEQFF
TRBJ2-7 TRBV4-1 CASSQLAGDLSYEQYF
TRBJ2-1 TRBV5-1 CASSLVAGGNEQFF
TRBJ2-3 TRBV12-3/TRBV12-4 CASSFWLSTDTQYF
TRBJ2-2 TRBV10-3 CAITSGGNTGELFF
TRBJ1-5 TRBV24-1 CATSDRTGGNQPQHF
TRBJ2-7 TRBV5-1 CASSWLAGADEQYF
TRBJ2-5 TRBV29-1 CSVEDGGSHF
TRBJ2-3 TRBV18 CASSPSGLVPSTDTQYF
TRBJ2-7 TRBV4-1 CASSQVPGNYEQYF
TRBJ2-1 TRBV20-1 CSATVGQGDEQFF
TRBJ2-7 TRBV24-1 CATSDPSRGSYEQYF
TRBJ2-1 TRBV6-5 CASSYAEESDEQFF
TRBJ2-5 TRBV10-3 CATRTDSGGETQYF
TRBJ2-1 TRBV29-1 CSVARTGFNEQLF
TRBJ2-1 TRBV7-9 CASSRVSGSYNEQFF
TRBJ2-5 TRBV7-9 CASSRPGTGGRETQYF
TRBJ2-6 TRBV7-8 CASSPFGTPISGANVLTF
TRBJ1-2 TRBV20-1 CSAPEGGYYGYTF
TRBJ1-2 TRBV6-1 CASKRGRQAHGYTF
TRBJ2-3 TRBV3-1 CASSRSGRGSTDTQYF
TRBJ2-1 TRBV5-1 CASSPRQGAFKNEQFF
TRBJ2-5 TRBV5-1 CASTDVTGSETQYF
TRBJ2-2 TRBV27 CASSFWPHTGELFF
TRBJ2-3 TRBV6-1 CASSPTSGSTDTQYF
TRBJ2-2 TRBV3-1 CASSYPIGIDTGELFF
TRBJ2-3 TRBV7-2 CANQLTDTQYF
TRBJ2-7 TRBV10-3 CATGTVYEQYF
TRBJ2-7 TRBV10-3 CAISGGGKTDYEQYF
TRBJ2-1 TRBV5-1 CASSPAAGTSYNEQFF
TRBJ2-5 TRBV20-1 CSARKGLAGNQETQYF
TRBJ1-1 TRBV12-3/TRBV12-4 CASSFTTGGRTEAFF
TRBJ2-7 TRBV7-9 CASSLTARGDYEQYF
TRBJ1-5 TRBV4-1 CASSQDMGPGQPQHF
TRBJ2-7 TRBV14 CASSPTVSYEQYF
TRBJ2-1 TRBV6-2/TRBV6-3 CASSYTRDSLSTQFF
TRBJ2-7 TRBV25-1 CASSAGGFSLYF
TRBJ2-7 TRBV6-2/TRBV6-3 CASRDAYEQYF
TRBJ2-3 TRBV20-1 CSASTGGVYADTQYF
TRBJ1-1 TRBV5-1 CASSSRGGTTEAFF
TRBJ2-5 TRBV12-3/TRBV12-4 CASSFELAGTLTETQYF
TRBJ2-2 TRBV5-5 CASSYTGLGELFF
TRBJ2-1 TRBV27 CASSRVGGAFEQFF
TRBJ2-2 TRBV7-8 CASSSDRGRVGELFF
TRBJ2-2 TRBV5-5 CASSAARATGELFF
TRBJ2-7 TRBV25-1 CASSVRQVAYEQYF
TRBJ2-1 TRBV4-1 CASSQDRAYNEQFF
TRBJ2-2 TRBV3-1 CASRLTSPLKLGELFF